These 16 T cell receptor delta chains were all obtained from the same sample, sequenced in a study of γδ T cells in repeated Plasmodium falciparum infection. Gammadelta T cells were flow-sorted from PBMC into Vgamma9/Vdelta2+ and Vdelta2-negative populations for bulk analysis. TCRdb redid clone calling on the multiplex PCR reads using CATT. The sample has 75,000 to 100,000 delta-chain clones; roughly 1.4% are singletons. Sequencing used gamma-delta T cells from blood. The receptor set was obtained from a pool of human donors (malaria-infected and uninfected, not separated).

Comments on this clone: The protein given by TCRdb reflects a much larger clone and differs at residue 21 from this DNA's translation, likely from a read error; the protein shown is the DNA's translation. The CDR3 DNA follows: TGTGCTCTTGGGGAACTAGCCAATTTCATTACTGGGGGATACGCCCCGGCCAGACCCCTGACCTTT. Amino acid sequence: CALGELANFITGGYAPARPLTF. The rearrangement joins TRDV1 to TRDJ4; the match to TRDD3 covers 13 bases. CDR1 is TSWWSYY, CDR2 QGS, per germline. This CDR3 comprises 22 residues.

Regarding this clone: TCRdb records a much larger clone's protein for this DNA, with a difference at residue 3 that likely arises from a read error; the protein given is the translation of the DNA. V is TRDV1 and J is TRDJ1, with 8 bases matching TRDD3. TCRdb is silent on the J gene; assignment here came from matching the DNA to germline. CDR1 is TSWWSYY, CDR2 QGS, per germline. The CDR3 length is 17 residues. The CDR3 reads CAPGERRGMGIPDKLIF. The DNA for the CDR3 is TGTGCTCCTGGGGAACGAAGGGGAATGGGGATACCCGATAAACTCATCTTT.

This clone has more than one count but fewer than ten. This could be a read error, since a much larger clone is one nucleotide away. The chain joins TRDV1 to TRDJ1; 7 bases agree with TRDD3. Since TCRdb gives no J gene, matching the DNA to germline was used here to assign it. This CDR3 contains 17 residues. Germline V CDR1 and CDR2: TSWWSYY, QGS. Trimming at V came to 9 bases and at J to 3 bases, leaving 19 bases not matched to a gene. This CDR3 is CALNPLPLMGGSDKLIF. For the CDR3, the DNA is TGTGCTCTGAACCCCCTCCCCCTCATGGGGGGATCCGATAAACTCATCTTT.

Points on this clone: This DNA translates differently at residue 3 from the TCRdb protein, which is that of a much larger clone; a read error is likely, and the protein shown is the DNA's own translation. The CDR3 sequence is CARDTLSPRDKLIF. The CDR3 DNA is TGTGCCCGTGACACCCTTTCACCGCGCGATAAACTCATCTTT. This chain joins TRDV2 and TRDJ1, with D uncertain. TCRdb lists no J gene, so it was determined here by aligning the DNA to germline. Germline CDR1 reads GEAIGNYY; CDR2 reads EKD. The CDR3 runs to 14 residues.

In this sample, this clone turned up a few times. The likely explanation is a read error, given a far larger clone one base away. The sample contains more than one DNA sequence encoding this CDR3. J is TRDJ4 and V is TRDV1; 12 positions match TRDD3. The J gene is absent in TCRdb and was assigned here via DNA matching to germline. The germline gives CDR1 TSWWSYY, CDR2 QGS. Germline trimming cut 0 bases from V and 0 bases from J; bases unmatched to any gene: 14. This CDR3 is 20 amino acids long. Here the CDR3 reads CALGELSYPWGIRDSRPLIF. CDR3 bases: TGTGCTCTTGGGGAACTATCTTACCCCTGGGGGATACGCGATTCCAGACCCCTGATCTTT.

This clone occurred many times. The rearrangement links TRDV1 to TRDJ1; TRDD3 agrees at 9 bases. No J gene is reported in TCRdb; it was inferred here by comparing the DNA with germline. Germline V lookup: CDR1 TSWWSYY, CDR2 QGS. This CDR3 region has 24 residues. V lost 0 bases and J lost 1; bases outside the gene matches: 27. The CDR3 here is CALGELVATHSYEDWGTPTDKLIF. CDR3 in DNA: TGTGCTCTTGGGGAACTAGTAGCCACCCATTCCTACGAGGACTGGGGGACTCCCACCGATAAACTCATCTTT.

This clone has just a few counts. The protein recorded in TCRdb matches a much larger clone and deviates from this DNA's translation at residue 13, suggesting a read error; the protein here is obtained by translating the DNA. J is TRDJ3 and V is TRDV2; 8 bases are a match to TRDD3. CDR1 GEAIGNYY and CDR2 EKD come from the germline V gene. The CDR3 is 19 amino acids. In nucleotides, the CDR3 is TGTGCCTGTGATAGTACTGGGGGTACCAACTCCTGGGGCACCCGACAGATGTTTTTC. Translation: CACDSTGGTNSWGTRQMFF.

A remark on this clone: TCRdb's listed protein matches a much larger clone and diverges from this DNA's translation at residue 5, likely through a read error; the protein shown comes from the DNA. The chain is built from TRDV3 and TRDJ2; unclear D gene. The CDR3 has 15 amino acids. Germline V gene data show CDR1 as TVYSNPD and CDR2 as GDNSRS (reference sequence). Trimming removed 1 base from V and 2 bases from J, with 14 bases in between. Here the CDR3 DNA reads TGTGCCTTTACATGTCCCACCTCGTTGACAGCACAACTCTTCTTT. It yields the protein CAFTCPTSLTAQLFF.

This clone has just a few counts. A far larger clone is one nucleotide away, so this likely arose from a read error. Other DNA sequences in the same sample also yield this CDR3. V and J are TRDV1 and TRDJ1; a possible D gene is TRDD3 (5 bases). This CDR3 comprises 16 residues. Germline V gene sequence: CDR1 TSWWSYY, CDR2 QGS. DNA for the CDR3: TGTGCTCTTGGGGAAAGTAAGTGGGGCCCTGCCGATAAACTCATCTTC. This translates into CALGESKWGPADKLIF.

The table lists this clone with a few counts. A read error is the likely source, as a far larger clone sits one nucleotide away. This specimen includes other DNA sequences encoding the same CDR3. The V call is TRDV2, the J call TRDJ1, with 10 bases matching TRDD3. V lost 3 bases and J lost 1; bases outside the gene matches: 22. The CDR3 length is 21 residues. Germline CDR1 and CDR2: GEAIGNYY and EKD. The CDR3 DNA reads TGTGCCTGTGACGCATACTGGGGGATGACTTCGGGTGCGGGTGGCACCGATAAACTCATCTTT. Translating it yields CACDAYWGMTSGAGGTDKLIF.

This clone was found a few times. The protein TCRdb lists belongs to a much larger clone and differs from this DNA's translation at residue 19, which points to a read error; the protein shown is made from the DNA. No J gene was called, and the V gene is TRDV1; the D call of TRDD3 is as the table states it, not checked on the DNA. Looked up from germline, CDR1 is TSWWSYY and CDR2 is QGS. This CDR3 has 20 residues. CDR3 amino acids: CALGEPSPPKYWGLTDKLTF. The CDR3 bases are TGTGCTCTTGGGGAACCCAGCCCTCCCAAATACTGGGGGCTCACCGATAAACTCACCTTT.

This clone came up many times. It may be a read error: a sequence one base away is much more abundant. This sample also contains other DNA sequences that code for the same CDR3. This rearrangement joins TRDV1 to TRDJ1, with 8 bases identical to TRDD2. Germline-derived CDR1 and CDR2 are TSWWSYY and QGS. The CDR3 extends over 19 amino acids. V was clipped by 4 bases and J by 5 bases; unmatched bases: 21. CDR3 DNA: TGTGCTCTTGGGGTCATCTTCCTACGGACACGACACCTCACTGATAAACTCATCTTT. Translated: CALGVIFLRTRHLTDKLIF.

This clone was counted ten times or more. The CDR3 region is CALGELQVVLGWLGTYWGIRGNTDKLIF. The CDR3 coding sequence is TGTGCTCTTGGGGAACTCCAGGTGGTATTGGGATGGCTCGGCACCTACTGGGGGATAAGGGGGAACACCGATAAACTCATCTTT. The genes are TRDV1 and TRDJ1; TRDD3 aligns across 11 bases. The J gene, left out of TCRdb, was set here by checking the DNA against germline. The CDR3 contains 28 residues. With 0 bases clipped from V and 0 bases from J, the junction kept 36 bases outside the gene matches. Per the germline V gene, CDR1 is TSWWSYY and CDR2 is QGS.

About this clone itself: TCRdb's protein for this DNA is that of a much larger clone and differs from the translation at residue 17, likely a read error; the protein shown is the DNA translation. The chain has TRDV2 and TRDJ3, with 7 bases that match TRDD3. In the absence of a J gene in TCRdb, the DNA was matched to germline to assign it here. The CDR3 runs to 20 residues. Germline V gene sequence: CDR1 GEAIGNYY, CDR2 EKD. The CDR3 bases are TGTGCCTGTGACCTTACTGGGGATGCCCGGAGCTCCTGGGACACCCGACGGATGTTTTTC. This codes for CACDLTGDARSSWDTRRMFF.

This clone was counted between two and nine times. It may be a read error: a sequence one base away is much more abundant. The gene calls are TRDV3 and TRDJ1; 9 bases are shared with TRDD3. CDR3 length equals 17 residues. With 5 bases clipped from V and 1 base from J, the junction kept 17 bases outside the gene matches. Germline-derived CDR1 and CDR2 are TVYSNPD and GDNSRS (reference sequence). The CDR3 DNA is TGTGCCCTTCTTTCCCCTGGACTGGGGGACTCCACCGATAAACTCATCTTT. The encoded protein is CALLSPGLGDSTDKLIF.

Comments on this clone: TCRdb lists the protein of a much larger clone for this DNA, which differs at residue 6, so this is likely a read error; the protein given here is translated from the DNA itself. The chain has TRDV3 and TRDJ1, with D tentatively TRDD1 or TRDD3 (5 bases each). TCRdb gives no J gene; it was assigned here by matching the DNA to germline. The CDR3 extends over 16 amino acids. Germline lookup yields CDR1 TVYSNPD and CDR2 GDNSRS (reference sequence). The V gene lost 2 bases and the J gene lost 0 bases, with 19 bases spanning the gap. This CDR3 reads CAFYIVGPPYTDKLIF. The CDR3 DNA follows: TGTGCCTTTTACATAGTGGGGCCTCCGTACACCGATAAACTCATCTTT.